Following are 21 T cell receptor beta chains from one sample sequenced in a study of blood T cells in healthy people across ages. Primed by a sample-barcoded 5' primer and a J-beta primer mix, a second PCR proceeded for about 6 to 11 cycles. Using its own MiXCR run on the 5' RACE reads, TCRdb lists one record per CDR3 protein. This table holds a few hundred thousand distinct CDR3 sequences, about 27% found once. This same sample was also taken into another study, of T cells of mothers and their children.

Sequencing was done on a sample of blood. The source is a boy between 2 and 15 years old in good health.

This clonotype turned up a few times. This sequence joins TRBV29-1 and TRBJ1-1; D not resolved. Germline loops: CDR1 SQVTM, CDR2 ANQGSEA. The V end was cut by 3 bases, the J end by 2 bases, with 7 bases between. This CDR3 has 12 residues. As DNA, the CDR3 is TGCAGCGTTGATCAGGATAACACTGAAGCTTTCTTT. Amino acids: CSVDQDNTEAFF.

This chain uses TRBV5-4 with TRBJ2-4; 7 nucleotides match TRBD1. The trim removed 9 bases at V and 1 base at J, leaving 4 bases unmatched. Germline V gene sequence: CDR1 SGHNT, CDR2 YYREEE (reference sequence). CDR3 length equals 13 residues. CDR3 in DNA: TGTGCCACCCAGGGACAGGCCAAAAACATTCAGTACTTC. Translation gives CATQGQAKNIQYF.

This clonotype was detected only once. The chain carries TRBV6-5 and TRBJ1-1; 8 nucleotides agree with TRBD1. This CDR3 has 15 amino acids. Germline values: CDR1 MNHEY, CDR2 SVGAGI. V was clipped by 6 bases and J by 4 bases; unmatched bases: 10. The CDR3 region has the DNA TGTGCCAGCAGCCCCGGGGGCCAGGGGGCCACTGAAGCTTTCTTT. It translates to CASSPGGQGATEAFF.

The chain is built from TRBV12-3 or TRBV12-4 and TRBJ2-2; a weak D match, TRBD2 (5 bases). The ends were cut back, 6 bases at V and 4 bases at J, with 12 bases in the middle. There are 14 residues in the CDR3. The CDR3 loop is CASRTFGSTGELFF. CDR3 bases: TGTGCCAGCAGGACGTTTGGGAGCACCGGGGAGCTGTTTTTT.

This clonotype was detected only once. V gene TRBV4-3 combines with J gene TRBJ2-2; D gene unclear. Trimming pared 0 bases from V and 0 bases from J, leaving 8 bases between. There are 16 residues in the CDR3. Germline V CDR1 and CDR2: LGHNA, YSLEER. CDR3 bases: TGCGCCAGCAGCCAAGACTACCTTGCGAACACCGGGGAGCTGTTTTTT. Protein sequence: CASSQDYLANTGELFF.

This chain joins TRBV7-8 and TRBJ2-1; the D gene is possibly TRBD2 (6 bases). Germline V lookup: CDR1 SGHVS, CDR2 FQNEAQ. This CDR3 contains 15 residues. The V end was cut by 5 bases, the J end by 6 bases, with 17 bases between. The CDR3 DNA reads TGTGCCAGCAGCCAGAGGGTAGCGGCTATCAATGAGCAGTTCTTC. Amino acid sequence: CASSQRVAAINEQFF.

This chain uses TRBV6-1 with TRBJ2-3, with 10 positions matching TRBD2. This CDR3 has 15 amino acids. V lost 4 bases and J lost 6; bases outside the gene matches: 7. Germline lookup yields CDR1 MNHNS and CDR2 SASEGT. CDR3 residues: CASSAERGGPDTQYF. CDR3 sequence (DNA): TGTGCCAGCAGTGCGGAGCGGGGGGGGCCCGATACGCAGTATTTT.

The table lists this clonotype with a few counts. The chain recombines TRBV7-2 with TRBJ1-2; TRBD1 matches 8 bases. CDR3 length equals 13 residues. Germline CDR1 reads SGHTA; CDR2 reads FQGNSA. The junction had 1 base not matched to a gene; V was cut back by 3 bases and J by 4 bases. The chain's CDR3 is CASSLGQVYGYTF. DNA of the CDR3: TGTGCCAGCAGCTTGGGACAGGTCTATGGCTACACCTTC.

CDR3 amino acids: CASSLGYRDTEAFF. The DNA of the CDR3 is TGTGCCAGCAGCTTAGGTTACAGGGACACTGAAGCTTTCTTT. V and J are TRBV7-2 and TRBJ1-1; D is possibly TRBD1 (6 bases). CDR1 is SGHTA and CDR2 is FQGNSA in the germline V gene. V lost 1 base to trimming and J lost 3 bases, with 9 bases between them. The length of the CDR3 is 14 residues.

The chain links TRBV14 to TRBJ2-1, with D uncertain. Deletions cut 1 base from V and 12 bases from J, with 7 bases between. Germline assignment: CDR1 SGHDN and CDR2 FVKESK. CDR3 length: 11 amino acids. CDR3 bases: TGTGCCAGCAGCCAAGGGGATGGGCAGTTCTTC. Protein sequence: CASSQGDGQFF.

This clonotype has a handful of counts. The V and J genes are TRBV7-2 and TRBJ1-5, with D perhaps TRBD1 (6 bases). The CDR3 spans 14 residues. With 4 bases removed from V and 7 bases from J, the gap between germline ends came to 14 bases. The germline V gene has CDR1 SGHTA and CDR2 FQGNSA. CDR3 coding DNA: TGTGCCAGCAGCTCCGCGGGGGGCGGGCAGCCCCAGCATTTT. This gives the protein CASSSAGGGQPQHF.

The chain recombines TRBV12-3 or TRBV12-4 with TRBJ1-4, with D unresolved. Trimming removed 1 base at V and 3 bases at J, with 6 bases between. The CDR3 covers 14 residues. The CDR3 is CASSLGPANEKLFF. CDR3 nucleotides: TGTGCCAGCAGTTTAGGTCCAGCTAATGAAAAACTGTTTTTT.

In this sample, this clonotype turned up once. The rearrangement uses TRBV5-1 and TRBJ2-7, with TRBD2 identical over 12 bases. CDR1 is SGHRS and CDR2 is YFSETQ in the germline V gene. The CDR3 covers 18 residues. V gave up 3 bases and J gave up 0 bases; unmatched junction bases: 10. CDR3 sequence reads: CASSWTSGTKGYSYEQYF. The CDR3 coding sequence is TGCGCCAGCAGCTGGACTAGCGGGACCAAGGGTTACTCCTACGAGCAGTACTTC.

This rearrangement joins TRBV5-1 to TRBJ1-4, with no clear D. Germline CDR1 SGHRS, CDR2 YFSETQ. The CDR3 extends over 15 amino acids. V lost 3 bases and J 3 bases, leaving 12 bases between the germline ends. CDR3 in DNA: TGCGCCAGCAGCTCCGCGACGGGATCTAATGAAAAACTGTTTTTT. Its translation is CASSSATGSNEKLFF.

The rearrangement uses TRBV20-1 and TRBJ2-5, with D possibly being TRBD1 (5 bases). This CDR3 comprises 13 residues. CDR1 is DFQATT, CDR2 SNEGSKA, per germline (reference sequence). V was pared by 3 bases and J by 0 bases, with 8 bases between. CDR3 residues: CSARKDNQETQYF. DNA for the CDR3: TGCAGTGCTAGGAAGGACAACCAAGAGACCCAGTACTTC.

There are a few counts of this clonotype. The gene calls are TRBV6-1 and TRBJ1-2; no reliable D call. This CDR3 spans 13 amino acids. The V end lost 1 base, the J end lost 8 bases, and 11 bases lay between the germline ends. The germline CDR1 and CDR2 sequences are MNHNS and SASEGT. CDR3 in amino acids: CASSEGRTPGYTF. The CDR3 bases are TGTGCCAGCAGTGAAGGCAGGACCCCGGGCTACACCTTC.

At least ten counts were recorded for this clonotype. V gene TRBV7-2 combines with J gene TRBJ2-1, with 8 bases identical to TRBD2. CDR1 is SGHTA and CDR2 is FQGNSA in the germline V gene. Trimming at V came to 5 bases and at J to 2 bases, leaving 2 bases not matched to a gene. The CDR3 contains 14 residues. This CDR3 reads CASSPGLAYNEQFF. As DNA, the CDR3 is TGTGCCAGCAGCCCGGGACTAGCCTACAATGAGCAGTTCTTC. Supplemented by reference TRBV7-2 and TRBJ2-1, the full variable domain reads GAGVSQSPSNKVTEKGKDVELRCDPISGHTALYWYRQSLGQGLEFLIYFQGNSAPDKSGLPSDRFSAERTGGSVSTLTIQRTQQEDSAVYLCASSPGLAYNEQFFGPGTRLTVL.

The sample holds a few counts of this clonotype. The J gene is TRBJ2-5, the V gene TRBV11-2; 7 bases line up with TRBD1. V shed 5 bases and J 5 bases; nucleotides not matched to a gene: 11. This CDR3 has 15 residues. The germline V gene encodes CDR1 SGHAT and CDR2 FQNNGV. The CDR3 DNA reads as TGTGCCAGCAGCCCCCAGACAGGGTTTGGGGAGACCCAGTACTTC. It encodes CASSPQTGFGETQYF. Full variable domain (outside the CDR3, taken from reference TRBV11-2 and TRBJ2-5): EAGVAQSPRYKIIEKRQSVAFWCNPISGHATLYWYQQILGQGPKLLIQFQNNGVVDDSQLPKDRFSAERLKGVDSTLKIQPAKLEDSAVYLCASSPQTGFGETQYFGPGTRLLVL.

The V call is TRBV5-1, the J call TRBJ2-5, with D unclear. Trimming took 1 base from V and 4 from J, leaving 5 bases between them. CDR1 is SGHRS and CDR2 is YFSETQ in the germline V gene. The CDR3 spans 12 residues. The CDR3 region is CASSLQRETQYF. CDR3 nucleotide sequence: TGCGCCAGCAGCTTGCAGAGAGAGACCCAGTACTTC.

The genes are TRBV25-1 and TRBJ2-7; D may be TRBD1 (6 bases). The CDR3 has 13 residues. The V gene's germline CDR1 is MGHDK and CDR2 SYGVNS. V lost 8 bases and J lost 2, with 13 bases in between. In DNA form, the CDR3 reads TGTGCCAGCGGGAACAGGGTTACCTACGAGCAGTACTTC. Its protein is CASGNRVTYEQYF.

This chain joins TRBV7-9 and TRBJ2-7; 14 bases agree with TRBD2. V trimming: 5 bases; J trimming: 3 bases; junction bases outside the gene matches: 6. The CDR3 has 16 residues. Germline V lookup: CDR1 SEHNR, CDR2 FQNEAQ (reference sequence). In nucleotides, the CDR3 is TGTGCCAGCAGCAAGGGACTAGCGGGGGCCAACTACGAGCAGTACTTC. It yields the protein CASSKGLAGANYEQYF.